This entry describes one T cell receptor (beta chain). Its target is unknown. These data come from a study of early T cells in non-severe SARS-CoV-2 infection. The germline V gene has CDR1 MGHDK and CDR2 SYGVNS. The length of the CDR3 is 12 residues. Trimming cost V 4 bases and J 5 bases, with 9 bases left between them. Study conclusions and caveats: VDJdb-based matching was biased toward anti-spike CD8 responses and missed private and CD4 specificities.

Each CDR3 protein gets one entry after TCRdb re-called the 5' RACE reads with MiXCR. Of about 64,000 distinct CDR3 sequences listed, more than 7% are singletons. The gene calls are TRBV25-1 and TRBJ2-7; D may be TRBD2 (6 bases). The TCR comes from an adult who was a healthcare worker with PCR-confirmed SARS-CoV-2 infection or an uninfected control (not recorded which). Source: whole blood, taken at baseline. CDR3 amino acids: CASSARGNEQYF. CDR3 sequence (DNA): TGTGCCAGCAGTGCCCGGGGGAACGAGCAGTACTTC.